The next 10 T cell receptor beta chains were all read from a single sample in a study of blood T cells in healthy people across ages. A J-beta primer mix and a sample-barcoded 5' primer were used in a second PCR of about 6 to 12 cycles. Each CDR3 protein gets one entry after TCRdb re-called the 5' RACE reads with MiXCR. The sample has roughly 730,000 distinct CDR3 sequences, roughly three fifths seen once. Sequencing input: blood. These receptors were taken from a man between 35 and 55 years old in good health.

The rearrangement uses TRBV24-1 and TRBJ1-2; 7 nucleotides agree with TRBD1. From germline, CDR1 is KGHDR and CDR2 SFDVKD. The CDR3 runs 15 residues. The V segment lost 3 bases and the J segment 8 bases; nucleotides outside the gene matches: 11. CDR3 loop: CATSDQTGQGSGYTF. The CDR3 DNA reads TGTGCCACCAGTGATCAGACAGGGCAAGGTTCGGGCTACACCTTC.

V usage is TRBV29-1 and J usage is TRBJ2-1, with 13 bases fitting TRBD2. With V trimmed by 7 bases and J by 0 bases, 9 bases remained unmatched. The CDR3 spans 17 residues. From germline, CDR1 is SQVTM and CDR2 ANQGSEA. CDR3: CSAGRTSGRNSYNEQFF. The CDR3 DNA is TGCAGCGCGGGAAGGACTAGCGGGAGAAACTCCTACAATGAGCAGTTCTTC.

The chain joins TRBV4-3 to TRBJ2-7; no clear D gene. The germline CDR1 and CDR2 sequences are LGHNA and YSLEER. V was clipped by 4 bases and J by 2 bases, with 15 bases between them. The CDR3 extends over 15 amino acids. Here the CDR3 DNA reads TGCGCCAGCAGCCCGAATCACGAGGAAACCTACGAGCAGTACTTC. It yields the protein CASSPNHEETYEQYF.

This chain connects TRBV5-1 to TRBJ1-1; 7 bases fit TRBD1. V trimming: 4 bases; J trimming: 1 base; junction bases outside the gene matches: 4. CDR3 length equals 14 residues. The germline CDR1 and CDR2 sequences are SGHRS and YFSETQ. The CDR3 spells CASSRDSTNTEAFF. CDR3 sequence (DNA): TGCGCCAGCAGCCGGGACAGTACGAACACTGAAGCTTTCTTT.

The J gene is TRBJ1-4, the V gene TRBV29-1; tentative D call: TRBD1 (5 bases). The CDR3 is 13 residues long. Between the trimmed V and J ends, which lost 5 bases and 8 bases, there was a span of 15 bases. Germline-derived CDR1 and CDR2 are SQVTM and ANQGSEA. Written as DNA, the CDR3 is TGCAGCGTTACGGTAGGGGCAAGGGAAAAACTGTTTTTT. This translates into CSVTVGAREKLFF.

The CDR3 nucleotides read TGCGCCAGCTCACTCGGGCTAGCGGGCGGGACCGGGGAGCTGTTTTTT. Protein product: CASSLGLAGGTGELFF. The chain carries TRBV5-1 and TRBJ2-2; 8 bases map to TRBD2. In germline, CDR1 is SGHRS, CDR2 YFSETQ. The CDR3 sequence is 16 residues long. The J segment lost 5 bases and the V segment lost 7 bases, leaving 13 bases of the junction unmatched.

V is TRBV6-6 and J is TRBJ2-3; D unclear. CDR1 is MNHNY and CDR2 is SVGAGI in the germline V gene (reference sequence). This CDR3 comprises 11 residues. V lost 6 bases and J lost 11, with 12 bases in between. The CDR3 nucleotides read TGTGCCAGCAGGGACCTTAAAGAGCAGTATTTT. Its protein is CASRDLKEQYF.

This clonotype was detected a few times. This sequence joins TRBV20-1 and TRBJ1-5; unclear D gene. With 3 bases removed from V and 0 bases from J, the gap between germline ends came to 9 bases. The CDR3 covers 14 residues. The V gene's germline CDR1 is DFQATT and CDR2 SNEGSKA (reference sequence). The CDR3 DNA sequence: TGCAGTGCTAGTTTGGAATATAGCAATCAGCCCCAGCATTTT. It specifies CSASLEYSNQPQHF.

The chain has TRBV14 and TRBJ2-1; no clear D gene. The CDR3 length is 14 residues. Trimming left V 0 bases short and J 5 bases short, with 8 bases between. Germline-derived CDR1 and CDR2 are SGHDN and FVKESK. CDR3 in amino acids: CASSQEQLDNEQFF. CDR3 sequence (DNA): TGTGCCAGCAGCCAAGAACAGCTGGACAATGAGCAGTTCTTC. The variable domain in full, completed from reference TRBV14 and TRBJ2-1, reads EAGVTQFPSHSVIEKGQTVTLRCDPISGHDNLYWYRRVMGKEIKFLLHFVKESKQDESGMPNNRFLAERTGGTYSTLKVQPAELEDSGVYFCASSQEQLDNEQFFGPGTRLTVL.

The genes are TRBV29-1 and TRBJ2-7, with a possible D match to TRBD1 (5 bases). The DNA end lines up better with TRBJ2-4; the J call may be wrong. In germline, CDR1 is SQVTM, CDR2 ANQGSEA. The CDR3 spans 15 residues. The CDR3 region has the DNA TGCAGCGTTGAAAAGGGGCAGGGCGGTGGAAACATTCAGTACTTC. The encoded protein is CSVEKGQGGGNIQYF.